One and the same sample provided the 6 T cell receptor beta chains below, sequenced in a study of OX40 agonist ivuxolimab in advanced cancers. Assay: immunoSEQ multiplex PCR; the TCRdb copy retains only in-frame clones and omits some. The sample has roughly 25,000 clones, 85% to 90% seen once. Sequences were derived from CD4+ or CD8+ T cells sorted from blood, sampled in a trial of the OX40 agonist ivuxolimab. The receptors were gathered from an adult with an advanced solid tumor such as melanoma, head and neck, liver or kidney cancer.

V is TRBV9 and J is TRBJ1-2; the D is unclear. The CDR3 is 15 amino acids. CDR1 and CDR2 (germline): SGDLS, YYNGEE. Trimming removed 4 bases from V and 0 bases from J, with 13 bases in between. This CDR3 reads CASSHSQMANYGYTF. The CDR3 nucleotides read TGTGCCAGCAGCCACTCCCAAATGGCTAACTATGGCTACACCTTC.

The chain links TRBV7-9 to TRBJ1-6; possibly TRBD1 for D (6 bases). This CDR3 spans 14 amino acids. V gave up 6 bases and J gave up 8 bases, with 14 bases separating them. The germline V gene encodes CDR1 SEHNR and CDR2 FQNEAQ (reference sequence). The DNA of the CDR3 is TGTGCCAGCAGTTACAGGGTCGTGGATTCACCCCTCCACTTT. Amino acids: CASSYRVVDSPLHF.

The chain carries TRBV7-9 and TRBJ2-7; D is undetermined. The germline CDR1 and CDR2 sequences are SEHNR and FQNEAQ (reference sequence). This CDR3 is 12 amino acids long. Deletions cut 6 bases from V and 2 bases from J, with 8 bases between. CDR3 protein: CASSVSTYEQYF. DNA of the CDR3: TGTGCCAGCAGTGTTAGCACCTACGAGCAGTACTTC.

The V gene is TRBV13, the J gene TRBJ1-2, with D perhaps TRBD1 (6 bases). The CDR3 sequence is 14 residues long. In germline, CDR1 is PRHDT, CDR2 FYEKMQ (reference sequence). The V gene lost 1 base and the J gene lost 3 bases, with 9 bases spanning the gap. This chain's CDR3 is CASSLASGDYGYTF. The CDR3 DNA reads TGTGCCAGCAGCTTAGCATCAGGGGACTATGGCTACACCTTC.

V is TRBV9 and J is TRBJ1-3; a possible D gene is TRBD1 (5 bases). Germline CDR1 SGDLS, CDR2 YYNGEE. The CDR3 loop spans 15 amino acids. Trimming shortened V by 2 bases and J by 0 bases, and 9 bases separated the two germline ends. The CDR3 DNA reads as TGTGCCAGCAGCGTCGGTCAGGGCTCTGGAAACACCATATATTTT. Its translation: CASSVGQGSGNTIYF.

The chain couples TRBV13 to TRBJ1-2; 7 nucleotides line up with TRBD1. Germline trimming cut 0 bases from V and 2 bases from J; bases unmatched to any gene: 0. The CDR3 length is 14 residues. Germline V gene lookup returns CDR1 PRHDT and CDR2 FYEKMQ (reference sequence). The CDR3 loop reads CASSLGQGNYGYTF. DNA for the CDR3: TGTGCCAGCAGCTTAGGACAGGGGAACTATGGCTACACCTTC.